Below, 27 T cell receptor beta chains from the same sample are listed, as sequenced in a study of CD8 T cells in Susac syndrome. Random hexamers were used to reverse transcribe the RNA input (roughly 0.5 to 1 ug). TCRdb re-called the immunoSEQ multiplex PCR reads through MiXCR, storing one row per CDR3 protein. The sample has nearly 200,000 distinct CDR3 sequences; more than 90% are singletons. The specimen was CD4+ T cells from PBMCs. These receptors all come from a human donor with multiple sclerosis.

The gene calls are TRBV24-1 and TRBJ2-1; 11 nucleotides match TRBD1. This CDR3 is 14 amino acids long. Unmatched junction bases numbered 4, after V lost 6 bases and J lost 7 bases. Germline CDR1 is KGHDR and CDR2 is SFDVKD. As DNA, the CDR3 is TGTGCCACCAGTATCGGACAGGGGGCGAATGAGCAGTTCTTC. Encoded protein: CATSIGQGANEQFF.

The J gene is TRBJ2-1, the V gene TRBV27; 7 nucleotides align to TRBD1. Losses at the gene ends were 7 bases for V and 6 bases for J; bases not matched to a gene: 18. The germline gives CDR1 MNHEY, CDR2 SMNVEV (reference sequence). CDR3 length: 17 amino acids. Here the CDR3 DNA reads TGTGCCAGCACTTCCCTCCTCGACAGGGCATCGCGCAATGAGCAGTTCTTC. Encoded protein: CASTSLLDRASRNEQFF.

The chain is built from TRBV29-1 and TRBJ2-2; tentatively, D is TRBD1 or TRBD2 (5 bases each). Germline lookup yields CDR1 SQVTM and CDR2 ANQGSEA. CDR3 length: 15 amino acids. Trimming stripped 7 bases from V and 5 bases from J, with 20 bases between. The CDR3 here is CSARLRPGSTGELFF. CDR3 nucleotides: TGCAGCGCCCGATTGAGGCCAGGGAGTACCGGGGAGCTGTTTTTT.

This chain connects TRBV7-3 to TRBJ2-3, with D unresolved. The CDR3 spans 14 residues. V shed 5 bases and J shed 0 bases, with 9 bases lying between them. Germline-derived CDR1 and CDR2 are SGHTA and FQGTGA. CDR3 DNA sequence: TGTGCCAGCAGCCCACTAAGCAGCACAGATACGCAGTATTTT. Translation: CASSPLSSTDTQYF.

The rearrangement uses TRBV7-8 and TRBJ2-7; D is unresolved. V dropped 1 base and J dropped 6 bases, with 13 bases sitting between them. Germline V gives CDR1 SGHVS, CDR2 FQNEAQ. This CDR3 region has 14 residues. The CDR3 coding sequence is TGTGCCAGCAGCTTAGGGGATCTCCGGTTCGAGCAGTACTTC. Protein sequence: CASSLGDLRFEQYF.

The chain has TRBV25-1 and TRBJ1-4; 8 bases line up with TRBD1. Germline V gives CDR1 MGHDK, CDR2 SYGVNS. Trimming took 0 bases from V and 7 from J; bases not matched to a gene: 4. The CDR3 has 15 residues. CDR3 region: CASSEYSGGTEKLFF. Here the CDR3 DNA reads TGTGCCAGCAGTGAATATTCAGGGGGCACTGAAAAACTGTTTTTT.

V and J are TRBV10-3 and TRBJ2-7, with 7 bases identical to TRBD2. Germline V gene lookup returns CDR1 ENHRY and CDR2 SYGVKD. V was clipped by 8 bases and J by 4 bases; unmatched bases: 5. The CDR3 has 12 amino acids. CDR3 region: CAISAGAYEQYF. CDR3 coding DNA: TGTGCCATCTCGGCGGGAGCATACGAGCAGTACTTC.

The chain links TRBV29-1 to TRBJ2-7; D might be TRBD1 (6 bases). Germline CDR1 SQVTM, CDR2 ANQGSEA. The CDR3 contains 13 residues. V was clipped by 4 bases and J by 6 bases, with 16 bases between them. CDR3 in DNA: TGCAGCGTTGTGGGGCAGGGGAAGTCCGAGCAGTACTTC. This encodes CSVVGQGKSEQYF.

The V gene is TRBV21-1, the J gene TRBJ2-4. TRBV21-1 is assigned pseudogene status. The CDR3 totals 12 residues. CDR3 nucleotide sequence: TGTGCCAGCTTCACCCCCAAAAACATTCAGTACTTC. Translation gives CASFTPKNIQYF.

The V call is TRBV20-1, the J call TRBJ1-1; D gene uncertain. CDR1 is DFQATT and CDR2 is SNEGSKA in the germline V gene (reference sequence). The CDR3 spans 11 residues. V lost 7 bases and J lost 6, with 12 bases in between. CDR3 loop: CSVIRRPEAFF. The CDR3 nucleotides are TGCAGTGTTATTCGACGCCCTGAAGCTTTCTTT.

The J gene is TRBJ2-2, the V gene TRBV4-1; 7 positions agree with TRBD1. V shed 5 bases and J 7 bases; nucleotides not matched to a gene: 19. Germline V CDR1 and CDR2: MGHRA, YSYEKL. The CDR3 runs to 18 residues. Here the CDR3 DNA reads TGCGCCAGCAGCAAGATGAGTGACGGGACAGCTTTTTTCGGGGAGCTGTTTTTT. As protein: CASSKMSDGTAFFGELFF.

CDR3 bases: TGTGCCAGCAGTCTTAGCGGGGGACACCAAGAGACCCAGTACTTC. The encoded protein is CASSLSGGHQETQYF. The rearrangement uses TRBV7-2 and TRBJ2-5; 9 bases line up with TRBD2. Germline V lookup: CDR1 SGHTA, CDR2 FQGNSA. V shed 6 bases, J shed 0 bases, and the junction held 5 bases outside the gene matches. The CDR3 is made up of 15 amino acids.

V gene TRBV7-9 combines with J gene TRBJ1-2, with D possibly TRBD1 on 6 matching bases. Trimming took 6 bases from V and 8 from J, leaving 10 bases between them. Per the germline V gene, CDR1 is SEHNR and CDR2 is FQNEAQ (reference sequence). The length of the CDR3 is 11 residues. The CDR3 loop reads CASSYRAGYTF. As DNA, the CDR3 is TGTGCCAGCAGTTACAGGGCAGGCTACACCTTC.

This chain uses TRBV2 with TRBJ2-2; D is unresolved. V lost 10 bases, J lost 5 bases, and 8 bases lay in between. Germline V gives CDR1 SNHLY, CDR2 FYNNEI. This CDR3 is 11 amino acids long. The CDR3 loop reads CAILGTGELFF. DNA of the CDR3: TGTGCCATTCTAGGTACCGGGGAGCTGTTTTTT.

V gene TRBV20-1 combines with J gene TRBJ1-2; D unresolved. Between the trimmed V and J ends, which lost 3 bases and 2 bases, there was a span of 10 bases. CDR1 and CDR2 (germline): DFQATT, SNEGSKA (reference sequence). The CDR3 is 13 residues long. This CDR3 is CSARVATNYGYTF. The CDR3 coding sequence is TGCAGTGCTAGGGTAGCCACGAACTATGGCTACACCTTC.

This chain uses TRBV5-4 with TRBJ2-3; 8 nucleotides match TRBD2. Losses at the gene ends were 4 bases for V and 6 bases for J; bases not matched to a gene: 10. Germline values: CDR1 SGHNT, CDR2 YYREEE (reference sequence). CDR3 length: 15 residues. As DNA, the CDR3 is TGTGCCAGCAGCGACAAGGCAGCGGGAGCCGATACGCAGTATTTT. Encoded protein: CASSDKAAGADTQYF.

Written as DNA, the CDR3 is TGTGCCAGCAGTTATAACTGGTGGGGAGGTCAGCCCCAGCATTTT. Translating gives CASSYNWWGGQPQHF. The chain uses TRBV12-3 or TRBV12-4 and TRBJ1-5; D not resolved. There are 15 residues in the CDR3. The ends were cut back, 4 bases at V and 6 bases at J, with 16 bases in the middle.

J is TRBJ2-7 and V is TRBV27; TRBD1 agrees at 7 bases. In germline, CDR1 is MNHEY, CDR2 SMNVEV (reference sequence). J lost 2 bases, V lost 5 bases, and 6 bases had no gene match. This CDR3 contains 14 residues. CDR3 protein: CASSPDRAPYEQYF. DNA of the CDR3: TGTGCCAGCAGTCCCGACAGGGCACCCTACGAGCAGTACTTC.

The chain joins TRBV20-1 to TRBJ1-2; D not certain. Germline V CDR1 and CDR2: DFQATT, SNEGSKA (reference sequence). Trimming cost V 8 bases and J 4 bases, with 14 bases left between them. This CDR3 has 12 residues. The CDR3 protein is CSCFGLRYGYTF. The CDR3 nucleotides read TGCAGTTGCTTCGGACTGCGCTATGGCTACACCTTC.

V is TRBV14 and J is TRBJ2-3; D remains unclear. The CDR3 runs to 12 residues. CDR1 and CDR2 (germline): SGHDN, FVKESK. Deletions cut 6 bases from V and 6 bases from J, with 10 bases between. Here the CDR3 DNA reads TGTGCCAGCAGTCCCGGACGGGATACGCAGTATTTT. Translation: CASSPGRDTQYF.

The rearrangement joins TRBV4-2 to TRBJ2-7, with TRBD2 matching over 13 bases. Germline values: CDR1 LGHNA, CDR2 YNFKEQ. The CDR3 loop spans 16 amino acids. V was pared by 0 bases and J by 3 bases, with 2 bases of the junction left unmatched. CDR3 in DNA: TGTGCCAGCAGCCAAGAGGGACTAGCGGGATACTACGAGCAGTACTTC. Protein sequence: CASSQEGLAGYYEQYF.

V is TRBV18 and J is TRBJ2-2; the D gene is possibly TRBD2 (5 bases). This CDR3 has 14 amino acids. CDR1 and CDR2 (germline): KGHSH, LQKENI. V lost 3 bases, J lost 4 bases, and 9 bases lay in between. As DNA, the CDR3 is TGTGCCAGCTCACCTAGCGAGGGCACCGGGGAGCTGTTTTTT. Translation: CASSPSEGTGELFF.

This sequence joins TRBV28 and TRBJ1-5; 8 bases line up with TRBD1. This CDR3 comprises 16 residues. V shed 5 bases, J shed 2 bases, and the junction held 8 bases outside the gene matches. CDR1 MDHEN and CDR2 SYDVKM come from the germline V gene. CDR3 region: CASSRTGRGGNQPQHF. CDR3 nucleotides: TGTGCCAGCAGTCGGACAGGGAGAGGAGGCAATCAGCCCCAGCATTTT. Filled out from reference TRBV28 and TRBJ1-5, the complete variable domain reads DVKVTQSSRYLVKRTGEKVFLECVQDMDHENMFWYRQDPGLGLRLIYFSYDVKMKEKGDIPEGYSVSREKKERFSLILESASTNQTSMYLCASSRTGRGGNQPQHFGDGTRLSIL.

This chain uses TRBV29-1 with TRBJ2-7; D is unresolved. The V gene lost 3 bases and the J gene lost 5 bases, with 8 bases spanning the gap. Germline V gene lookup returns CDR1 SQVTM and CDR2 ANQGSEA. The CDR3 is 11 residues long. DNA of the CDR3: TGCAGCGTTGAGGGGTATAACGAGCAGTACTTC. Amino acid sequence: CSVEGYNEQYF.

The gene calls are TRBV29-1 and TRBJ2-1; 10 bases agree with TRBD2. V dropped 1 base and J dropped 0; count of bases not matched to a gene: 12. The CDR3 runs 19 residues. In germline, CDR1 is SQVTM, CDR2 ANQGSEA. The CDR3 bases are TGCAGCGTTGAAGTTCGGGGGACTAGCGAGGCGGCCTCCTACAATGAGCAGTTCTTC. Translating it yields CSVEVRGTSEAASYNEQFF.

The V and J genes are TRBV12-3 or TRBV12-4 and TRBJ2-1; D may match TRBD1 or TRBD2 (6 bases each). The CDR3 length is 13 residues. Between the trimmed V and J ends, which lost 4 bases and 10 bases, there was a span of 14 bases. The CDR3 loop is CASSSAGEVEQFF. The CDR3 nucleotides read TGTGCCAGCAGTTCCGCAGGGGAGGTAGAGCAGTTCTTC.

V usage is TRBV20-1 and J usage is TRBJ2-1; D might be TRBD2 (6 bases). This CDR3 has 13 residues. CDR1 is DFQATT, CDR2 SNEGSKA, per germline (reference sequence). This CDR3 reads CAGKAGSYNEQFF. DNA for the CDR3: TGCGCTGGGAAGGCGGGGTCCTACAATGAGCAGTTCTTC.